Each of the 18 T cell receptor beta chains below was sequenced from the same sample in a study of blood T cells in healthy people across ages (dated by TCRdb to the mid-2010s). The receptor library was made with 5' RACE. The sequencer listed for this sample is Illumina HiSeq 2500. A second roughly 6 to 11 cycle PCR used a sample-barcoded 5' primer and a J-beta primer mix. TCRdb reran the public reads through fastp at Q25 and MiXCR, keeping productive beta chains. Rows with a matching CDR3 protein are joined into one entry that keeps the most common DNA and genes. Within this sample are some 1.5 million distinct CDR3 sequences, with under 55% of them counted one time only. Together, the top ten hold over 3.5% of the sample. The sample taken for sequencing was blood. Receptor source: a woman aged 18-29 years in good health.

This clonotype was seen at least ten times. CDR3 DNA sequence: TGTGCCAGCAAAACAGGGGACAATGAGCAGTTCTTC. It encodes CASKTGDNEQFF. The gene calls are TRBV6-1 and TRBJ2-1, with TRBD1 matching 7 bases. Germline CDR1 reads MNHNS; CDR2 reads SASEGT. V lost 7 bases to trimming and J lost 5 bases; unmatched junction nucleotides: 2. The CDR3 contains 12 residues.

The chain links TRBV30 to TRBJ1-1, with D hard to call. The CDR3 loop spans 12 amino acids. V was trimmed by 1 base and J by 1 base, leaving 4 bases between them. Per the germline V gene, CDR1 is GTSNPN and CDR2 is SVGIG (reference sequence). DNA for the CDR3: TGTGCCTGGAGTGCAGGGAACACTGAAGCTTTCTTT. Encoded protein: CAWSAGNTEAFF.

The gene calls are TRBV10-3 and TRBJ2-2, with unresolved D. The CDR3 totals 12 residues. Trimming removed 6 bases from V and 6 bases from J, with 8 bases in between. The V gene's germline CDR1 is ENHRY and CDR2 SYGVKD. Written as DNA, the CDR3 is TGTGCCATCAGGTCGGGTGCCGGGGAGCTGTTTTTT. Encoded protein: CAIRSGAGELFF.

This chain joins TRBV7-2 and TRBJ1-1; unclear D gene. V lost 7 bases, J lost 1 base, and 13 bases lay in between. The CDR3 consists of 14 residues. Germline lookup yields CDR1 SGHTA and CDR2 FQGNSA. DNA for the CDR3: TGTGCCAGCAACGTGGGGTGGAGGAACACTGAAGCTTTCTTT. Translation gives CASNVGWRNTEAFF. Full variable domain (remainder filled in from reference TRBV7-2 and TRBJ1-1): GAGVSQSPSNKVTEKGKDVELRCDPISGHTALYWYRQSLGQGLEFLIYFQGNSAPDKSGLPSDRFSAERTGGSVSTLTIQRTQQEDSAVYLCASNVGWRNTEAFFGQGTRLTVV.

The V call is TRBV29-1, the J call TRBJ2-5, with TRBD2 as a possible D gene (6 bases). Trimming took 6 bases from V and 3 from J, leaving 14 bases between them. CDR1 and CDR2 from the germline V gene are SQVTM and ANQGSEA. This CDR3 contains 13 residues. Here the CDR3 reads CSVAPGGEETQYF. The CDR3 nucleotides are TGCAGCGTAGCCCCGGGCGGGGAAGAGACCCAGTACTTC.

This clonotype was counted a few times. The J gene is TRBJ2-3, the V gene TRBV18; D tentatively fits TRBD1 or TRBD2 (7 bases each). CDR3 length: 18 residues. The V and J ends lost 4 bases and 3 bases respectively, with 23 bases between them. Germline assignment: CDR1 KGHSH and CDR2 LQKENI. The CDR3 region is CASSLREASVRGTDTQYF. The CDR3 nucleotides read TGTGCCAGCTCACTCCGGGAGGCATCTGTCAGGGGGACAGATACGCAGTATTTT. Variable domain in full (rest from reference TRBV18 and TRBJ2-3): NAGVMQNPRHLVRRRGQEARLRCSPMKGHSHVYWYRQLPEEGLKFMVYLQKENIIDESGMPKERFSAEFPKEGPSILRIQQVVRGDSAAYFCASSLREASVRGTDTQYFGPGTRLTVL.

This clonotype was picked up a small number of times. This sequence joins TRBV28 and TRBJ2-3; D is perhaps TRBD1 (5 bases). CDR3 size: 15 residues. Trimming pared 8 bases from V and 4 bases from J, leaving 19 bases between. Germline V lookup: CDR1 MDHEN, CDR2 SYDVKM. In nucleotides, the CDR3 is TGTGCCAGCCCCCCGGGCAGGGAATTCGCAGATACGCAGTATTTT. Encoded protein: CASPPGREFADTQYF.

This sequence joins TRBV7-2 and TRBJ2-1; 9 bases map to TRBD2. The DNA end is a closer match to TRBJ2-7, so the J assignment may be wrong. This CDR3 region has 16 residues. Per the germline V gene, CDR1 is SGHTA and CDR2 is FQGNSA. The CDR3 sequence is CASSPPTSGAYNEQYF. In nucleotides, the CDR3 is TGTGCCAGCAGCCCACCGACTAGCGGTGCCTACAATGAGCAGTACTTC.

This chain uses TRBV7-2 with TRBJ2-4; 15 bases are shared with TRBD2. The last part of the DNA fits TRBJ2-7 better; the J call may be wrong. Germline assignment: CDR1 SGHTA and CDR2 FQGNSA. The CDR3 covers 15 residues. The chain's CDR3 is CASSLGTSGRHEQYF. CDR3 DNA sequence: TGTGCCAGCAGCTTGGGGACTAGCGGGAGGCACGAGCAGTACTTC.

The chain carries TRBV7-2 and TRBJ2-1; D is uncertain. The CDR3 spans 11 residues. Germline V gene lookup returns CDR1 SGHTA and CDR2 FQGNSA. V was cut by 1 base and J by 13 bases, with 8 bases left in between. In DNA form, the CDR3 reads TGTGCCAGCAGCTTAGGGGTTGGTCAGTTCTTC. Its translation is CASSLGVGQFF. Full variable domain (outside the CDR3, taken from reference TRBV7-2 and TRBJ2-1): GAGVSQSPSNKVTEKGKDVELRCDPISGHTALYWYRQSLGQGLEFLIYFQGNSAPDKSGLPSDRFSAERTGGSVSTLTIQRTQQEDSAVYLCASSLGVGQFFGPGTRLTVL.

The chain recombines TRBV27 with TRBJ2-2; D remains unclear. Germline V CDR1 and CDR2: MNHEY, SMNVEV (reference sequence). The CDR3 is 14 amino acids. V was cut by 4 bases and J by 7 bases, with 13 bases left in between. The CDR3 DNA reads TGTGCCAGCAGTTCCAGGACCGGACGCGGGGAGCTGTTTTTT. Translation: CASSSRTGRGELFF.

The chain recombines TRBV4-1 with TRBJ2-7; weak D call: TRBD2 (5 bases). The V and J ends lost 3 bases and 2 bases respectively, with 17 bases between them. In germline, CDR1 is MGHRA, CDR2 YSYEKL. The CDR3 is 16 amino acids. The CDR3 nucleotides are TGCGCCAGCAGCCAGAGTCCCATAGCGCGGGCCTACGAGCAGTACTTC. Protein sequence: CASSQSPIARAYEQYF.

This chain links TRBV20-1 with TRBJ2-3; 7 positions match TRBD2. The V segment lost 4 bases and the J segment 2 bases; nucleotides outside the gene matches: 6. Per germline, CDR1 DFQATT and CDR2 SNEGSKA (reference sequence). CDR3 size: 14 residues. The CDR3 loop reads CSAKGGGATDTQYF. DNA of the CDR3: TGCAGTGCTAAAGGCGGGGGTGCCACAGATACGCAGTATTTT.

This chain links TRBV7-2 with TRBJ1-2; D possibly corresponds to TRBD1 (6 bases). V shed 5 bases and J shed 6 bases, with 19 bases lying between them. Germline values: CDR1 SGHTA, CDR2 FQGNSA. The CDR3 is made up of 15 amino acids. The CDR3 bases are TGTGCCAGCAGCAAGAGGGGGAGTAGGCTGGATGGCTACACCTTC. Its translation: CASSKRGSRLDGYTF.

The CDR3 sequence is CASRRIGGSYEQYF. In DNA, the CDR3 is TGCGCCAGCAGGCGGATCGGGGGGAGTTACGAGCAGTACTTC. The V gene is TRBV4-1, the J gene TRBJ2-7; 7 bases agree with TRBD2. Trimming cost V 6 bases and J 4 bases; bases outside gene matches: 9. CDR3 length equals 14 residues. Per the germline V gene, CDR1 is MGHRA and CDR2 is YSYEKL.

This clonotype was seen a few times. The V call is TRBV7-9, the J call TRBJ2-1; no definite D call. V was shortened by 4 bases and J by 4 bases, with 17 bases between the two germline ends. Germline V CDR1 and CDR2: SEHNR, FQNEAQ (reference sequence). The CDR3 has 16 residues. CDR3 nucleotides: TGTGCCAGCAGCTCGCTAACCTCAGCGTTTTACAATGAGCAGTTCTTC. Protein product: CASSSLTSAFYNEQFF.

V gene TRBV20-1 combines with J gene TRBJ2-3, with 9 bases identical to TRBD1. The CDR3 is 13 residues long. The ends lost 4 bases at V and 6 bases at J; junction bases unmatched: 5. Germline assignment: CDR1 DFQATT and CDR2 SNEGSKA (reference sequence). CDR3 region: CSATTGGPDTQYF. The CDR3 bases are TGCAGTGCTACGACAGGGGGTCCGGATACGCAGTATTTT.

This clonotype was counted ten times or more. The chain recombines TRBV29-1 with TRBJ1-2; no clear D gene. V was trimmed by 7 bases and J by 8 bases, leaving 20 bases between them. Germline assignment: CDR1 SQVTM and CDR2 ANQGSEA. The CDR3 loop spans 13 amino acids. As DNA, the CDR3 is TGCAGCGGGACCGGCGGGGAGCTACAGGGCTACACCTTC. This sequence encodes CSGTGGELQGYTF.